A single sample is the source of the 14 T cell receptor beta chains below, sequenced in a study of CD8+ T cells in alopecia areata. Isolated RNA was reverse transcribed into cDNA used as the sequencing template. Clones were read by immunoSEQ multiplex PCR, and TCRdb kept only the in-frame ones, dropping some. The sample has some 11,000 clones; about three fifths are singletons. Lesional scalp tissue (obtained by punch biopsy) and peripheral blood were collected from alopecia areata patients. Sequenced material: skin. The receptor set was obtained from a human donor with alopecia areata.

The chain has TRBV2 and TRBJ1-5; 7 nucleotides line up with TRBD1. From germline, CDR1 is SNHLY and CDR2 FYNNEI. V lost 6 bases and J lost 5; bases outside the gene matches: 10. This CDR3 spans 15 amino acids. The CDR3 nucleotides are TGTGCCAGCAGGGCCGATAGGGACAGTGATCAGCCCCAGCATTTT. Amino acid sequence: CASRADRDSDQPQHF.

The chain couples TRBV5-5 to TRBJ2-5; 8 bases line up with TRBD2. With V trimmed by 4 bases and J by 9 bases, 5 bases remained unmatched. CDR1 is SGHKS and CDR2 is YYEKEE in the germline V gene (reference sequence). The CDR3 covers 12 residues. CDR3 DNA: TGTGCCAGCAGCACGGGGGGGCCGGCCCAGTACTTC. Translating gives CASSTGGPAQYF.

In this sample, this clone turned up a few times. The chain carries TRBV5-1 and TRBJ2-7; the match to TRBD1 covers 8 bases. J was trimmed by 1 base and V by 4 bases; bases with no gene match: 10. Per germline, CDR1 SGHRS and CDR2 YFSETQ. The CDR3 totals 16 residues. The CDR3 spells CASSPGWDRNSYEQYF. CDR3 nucleotide sequence: TGCGCCAGCAGCCCAGGGTGGGACAGGAATTCCTACGAGCAGTACTTC.

In its sample, this clone was seen a few times. The chain uses TRBV2 and TRBJ2-5; 11 bases agree with TRBD2. Germline V gene sequence: CDR1 SNHLY, CDR2 FYNNEI. This CDR3 comprises 16 residues. V lost 3 bases to trimming and J lost 3 bases; unmatched junction nucleotides: 6. CDR3 nucleotide sequence: TGTGCCAGCAGTGATCGACTAGCGGGGAAAAAAGAGACCCAGTACTTC. This encodes CASSDRLAGKKETQYF. The complete variable domain, with remaining parts taken from reference TRBV2 and TRBJ2-5, reads EPEVTQTPSHQVTQMGQEVILRCVPISNHLYFYWYRQILGQKVEFLVSFYNNEISEKSEIFDDQFSVERPDGSNFTLKIRSTKLEDSAMYFCASSDRLAGKKETQYFGPGTRLLVL.

The V gene is TRBV5-1, the J gene TRBJ2-3; 13 bases map to TRBD2. The V gene's germline CDR1 is SGHRS and CDR2 YFSETQ. Trimming cost V 2 bases and J 5 bases; bases outside gene matches: 5. The CDR3 is made up of 16 amino acids. The DNA for the CDR3 is TGCGCCAGCAGCTTCGGACTAGCGGGAGAGCTAGATACGCAGTATTTT. This sequence encodes CASSFGLAGELDTQYF.

This clone has just a few counts. The chain carries TRBV7-8 and TRBJ2-7, with TRBD2 as a possible D gene (6 bases). V was pared by 3 bases and J by 1 base, with 7 bases between. Germline CDR1 reads SGHVS; CDR2 reads FQNEAQ. This CDR3 is built from 13 residues. The CDR3 DNA reads as TGTGCCAGCAGCTTGGCGGGATCCTACGAGCAGTACTTC. It translates to CASSLAGSYEQYF.

V is TRBV6-9 and J is TRBJ1-5; D perhaps matches TRBD1 (5 bases). Germline V gives CDR1 MNHGY, CDR2 SVAAGI. The CDR3 spans 19 residues. V was clipped by 6 bases and J by 4 bases, with 28 bases between them. CDR3 DNA sequence: TGTGCCAGCAGCCCGAATGGACCCCCCGACAGTTGGGAGAATCAGCCCCAGCATTTT. Protein sequence: CASSPNGPPDSWENQPQHF.

This clone was picked up one time. One end of the junction varies from germline; a read error may be responsible. The chain is built from TRBV5-1 and TRBJ2-7; D may be TRBD2 (6 bases). This CDR3 region has 11 residues. Germline CDR1 reads SGHRS; CDR2 reads YFSETQ. The CDR3 spells CASSLLEGLNF. CDR3 bases: TGCGCCAGCAGCTTGTTGGAGGGGCTGAACTTC.

The chain uses TRBV27 and TRBJ2-7; D uncertain. CDR1 is MNHEY, CDR2 SMNVEV, per germline (reference sequence). Trimming took off 6 bases at V and 4 bases at J, with 13 bases between the two ends. The CDR3 sequence is 13 residues long. The CDR3 region is CASRWSFGYEQYF. The DNA of the CDR3 is TGTGCCAGCAGATGGAGTTTTGGGTACGAGCAGTACTTC.

This clone has a handful of counts. The chain joins TRBV7-2 to TRBJ2-7; D may be TRBD1 or TRBD2 (5 bases each). This CDR3 is built from 16 residues. Germline V gives CDR1 SGHTA, CDR2 FQGNSA. Trimming stripped 3 bases from V and 2 bases from J, with 17 bases between. CDR3 amino acids: CASSFGTGRGTYEQYF. CDR3 coding DNA: TGTGCCAGCAGCTTCGGTACGGGACGGGGAACCTACGAGCAGTACTTC.

The chain links TRBV6-5 to TRBJ2-1; TRBD2 matches 8 bases. Germline CDR1 is MNHEY and CDR2 is SVGAGI. The CDR3 consists of 13 residues. After removal of 6 bases from V and 5 bases from J, the junction contained 3 bases not matched to a gene. CDR3 sequence (DNA): TGTGCCAGCAGGATAGCGGGGAACAATGAGCAGTTCTTC. As protein: CASRIAGNNEQFF.

V is TRBV6-4 and J is TRBJ1-5; D is uncertain. Germline-derived CDR1 and CDR2 are MRHNA and SNTAGT. This CDR3 has 13 residues. V lost 3 bases to trimming and J lost 2 bases, with 5 bases between them. In DNA form, the CDR3 reads TGTGCCAGCAGTGAGTCCGGCAATCAGCCCCAGCATTTT. It yields the protein CASSESGNQPQHF.

V is TRBV14 and J is TRBJ2-3; no definite D call. Trimming pared 3 bases from V and 3 bases from J, leaving 7 bases between. Looked up from germline, CDR1 is SGHDN and CDR2 is FVKESK. The CDR3 runs to 13 residues. This chain's CDR3 is CASSHFRTDTQYF. CDR3 sequence (DNA): TGTGCCAGCAGCCACTTTAGAACAGATACGCAGTATTTT.

The gene calls are TRBV9 and TRBJ1-4; tentatively, D is TRBD1 (6 bases). The CDR3 loop spans 15 amino acids. V dropped 7 bases and J dropped 0 bases, with 13 bases sitting between them. Germline V CDR1 and CDR2: SGDLS, YYNGEE. DNA of the CDR3: TGTGCCAGCGTAGGGGACACCACAACTAATGAAAAACTGTTTTTT. Encoded protein: CASVGDTTTNEKLFF.